Below, one T cell receptor (beta chain) is given with its context. Its antigen is unknown. No much larger clone is present one base from it, and per-base qualities are unavailable. This sample is drawn from a study of CD8+CD57+ T cells in acquired aplastic anemia (dated by TCRdb to the late 2010s). In terms of the full investigation: A mean of roughly 3.2 ug of DNA, ranging from about 0.2 to 27.4 ug, was extracted from sorted CD4+ and CD8+ cells. Mean read counts for healthy donor samples were around 10 million for CD4+ cells and fewer than 12 million for CD8+ cells.

The CDR3 sequence holds 15 residues, the cysteine and phenylalanine included. Only the CDR3 DNA is retained, 45 bases long and in frame from the first base. Germline trimming: 4 bases from V, 5 bases from J; junction bases outside gene matches: 5. The germline V gene specifies KGHSH as CDR1 and LQKENI as CDR2. TCR beta VDJ combination and CDR3 sequence profiling used genomic DNA as the template. TCR repertoire sequencing was run on an Illumina HiSeq 2000. Under the source paper's analysis protocol: Repertoires were assessed using TRBV/TRBJ rearrangement plots, CDR3 size and DJ length profiles, and Simpson's diversity index. The most abundant DNA sequence in the deep sequencing data was taken as the immunodominant clone. CDR3 amino acid sequences were checked for sharing across subjects and were also compared against the VDJdb database and published repertoires. The public reads were reanalyzed by TCRdb: fastp trimming at Q25, MiXCR alignment, in-frame beta chains only. Each CDR3 protein appears once, grouped with its most common genes and DNA. These V and J calls are TCRdb output, not the study's own analysis. For this sample there are a few hundred thousand distinct CDR3 sequences; over 60% appear just once. The ten largest clones represent about 29% of the sample.

Overall results and qualifications from the work: Patients and healthy controls showed no significant difference in CD8+ Simpson's diversity (P=0.060). Some 31 CD8+ CDR3 sequences were shared between patients and controls but appeared highly expressed in patients and within their immunodominant clones.

In this study, sorted CD4+ and CD8+ T cells from the blood of healthy subjects and of severe aplastic anemia patients had their TCR repertoires deep-sequenced. Ficoll-Paque density gradient centrifugation was used to isolate peripheral blood mononuclear cells. CD4+ and CD8+ T cells were sorted by FACS or magnetic beads before DNA extraction. The clonotype originates from a human donor in good health. This chain is built from TRBV18 and TRBJ2-5; 12 middle bases align to TRBD1. The sample comprised sorted CD4+, CD8+, or CD8+CD57+ T cells (not recorded which) from PBMCs. The CDR3 region has the sequence CASSRGTGGEETQYF. The nucleotide sequence is given as TGTGCCAGCTCACGCGGGACAGGGGGCGAGGAGACCCAGTACTTC.